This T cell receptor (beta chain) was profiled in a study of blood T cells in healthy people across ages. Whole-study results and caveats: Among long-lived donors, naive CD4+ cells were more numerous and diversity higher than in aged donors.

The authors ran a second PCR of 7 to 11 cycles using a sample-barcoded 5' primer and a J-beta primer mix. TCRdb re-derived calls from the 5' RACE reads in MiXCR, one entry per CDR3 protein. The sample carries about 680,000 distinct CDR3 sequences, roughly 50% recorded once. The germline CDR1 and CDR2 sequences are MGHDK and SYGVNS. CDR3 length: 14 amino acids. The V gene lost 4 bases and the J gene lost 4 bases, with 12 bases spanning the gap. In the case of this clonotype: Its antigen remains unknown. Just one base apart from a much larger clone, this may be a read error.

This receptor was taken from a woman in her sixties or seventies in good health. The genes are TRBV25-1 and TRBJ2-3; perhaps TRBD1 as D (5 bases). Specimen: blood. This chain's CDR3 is CASSVTRESDTQYF. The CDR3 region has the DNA TGTGCCAGCAGTGTAACCAGGGAATCAGATACGCAGTATTTT.